The rows below give T cell receptor beta chains drawn from one sample of a study of cytomegalovirus exposure and HLA in healthy donors. Produced via immunoSEQ multiplex PCR; TCRdb's table is partial and in-frame only. The sample shows approximately 180,000 clones, about 13% of them seen only once. Sequences were obtained from PBMCs. The receptors stem from a man aged 45 to 65 in good health and CMV-seropositive. CDR3s include the opening cysteine and the closing phenylalanine or tryptophan. Fields, in order: J gene, V gene, clone size, D gene, CDR3 length, CDR3 protein, CDR3 DNA. A D gene is named only where the DNA matches it firmly. Some rows mark clone size as missing; the rest say once, few, many or name a class of expanded clone.

TRBJ1-5 TRBV5-1 few TRBD1 15 CASSPTGTGWQPQHF TGCGCCAGCAGCCCCACCGGGACAGGTTGGCAGCCCCAGCATTTT
TRBJ2-7 TRBV20-1 few - 11 CSASGSYEQYF TGCAGTGCTAGCGGCTCCTACGAGCAGTACTTC
TRBJ2-2 TRBV9 - - 14 CASSVLQNTGELFF TGTGCCAGCAGCGTATTACAGAACACCGGGGAGCTGTTTTTT
TRBJ2-2 TRBV6-5 few - 16 CASSYSKATGTGELFF TGTGCCAGCAGTTACTCGAAGGCGACAGGCACCGGGGAGCTGTTTTTT
TRBJ1-1 TRBV13 few - 17 CASSLALRWGERTEAFF TGTGCCAGCAGCTTAGCCCTGAGATGGGGGGAGAGGACTGAAGCTTTCTTT
TRBJ1-2 TRBV7-2 few TRBD1 14 CASSQPQGAYGYTF TGTGCCAGCAGTCAACCCCAGGGGGCCTATGGCTACACCTTC
TRBJ2-2 TRBV19 - - 14 CASRGHTLTGELFF TGTGCCAGTAGGGGCCATACTCTCACCGGGGAGCTGTTTTTT
TRBJ1-1 TRBV5-4 few - 13 CASSRGVDTEAFF TGTGCCAGCAGCCGTGGAGTGGACACTGAAGCTTTCTTT
TRBJ1-2 TRBV18 few - 16 CASSPPPQGLNYGYTF TGTGCCAGCTCACCACCCCCCCAGGGGTTGAACTATGGCTACACCTTC
TRBJ1-1 TRBV7-9 - - 16 CASSAGPGRGNTEAFF TGTGCCAGCAGCGCCGGTCCTGGCAGGGGGAACACTGAAGCTTTCTTT
TRBJ1-6 TRBV10-3 - TRBD1 15 CAIKSGQVNNSPLHF TGTGCCATCAAATCGGGACAGGTCAATAATTCACCCCTCCACTTT
TRBJ1-1 TRBV29-1 few - 12 CSGGRMNTEAFF TGCAGCGGAGGTAGGATGAACACTGAAGCTTTCTTT
TRBJ1-4 TRBV30 - - 12 CAWSVQGTKLFF TGTGCCTGGAGTGTACAGGGAACAAAACTGTTTTTT
TRBJ1-2 TRBV5-8 few TRBD1 13 CASSWDSAYGYTF TGTGCCAGCAGCTGGGACAGCGCCTATGGCTACACCTTC
TRBJ1-2 TRBV15 - TRBD1 16 CATSRDRGQGRYGYTF TGTGCCACCAGCAGAGATAGGGGACAGGGGCGATATGGCTACACCTTC
TRBJ2-3 TRBV5-4 - TRBD2 15 CASRSVAGGPNTQYF TGTGCCAGCAGGAGCGTAGCGGGGGGGCCGAATACGCAGTATTTT
TRBJ2-3 TRBV5-1 few - 12 CASSLAADTQYF TGCGCCAGCAGCCTGGCCGCAGATACGCAGTATTTT
TRBJ1-3 TRBV6-1 few - 15 CASRYWTKEENTIYF TGTGCCAGCAGATATTGGACGAAGGAGGAGAACACCATATATTTT
TRBJ2-3 TRBV6-1 - TRBD2 14 CASTASGGTDTQYF TGTGCCAGCACGGCTAGCGGGGGGACAGATACGCAGTATTTT
TRBJ1-4 TRBV7-2 few TRBD1 15 CASSQQGAQGEKLFF TGTGCCAGCAGCCAACAGGGGGCGCAGGGTGAAAAACTGTTTTTT
TRBJ2-5 TRBV5-6 - - 19 CASSWGGRGAGGTEETQYF TGTGCCAGCAGCTGGGGAGGACGGGGGGCCGGTGGGACTGAAGAGACCCAGTACTTC
TRBJ2-5 TRBV18 - TRBD1 14 CASSSKTGGETQYF TGTGCCAGCTCATCAAAGACAGGGGGAGAGACCCAGTACTTC
TRBJ2-2 TRBV6-5 - TRBD1 14 CASSPDRVTGELFF TGTGCCAGCAGCCCGGACAGGGTCACCGGGGAGCTGTTTTTT
TRBJ2-7 TRBV7-2 - - 14 CASSLERHSYEQYF TGTGCCAGCAGCTTAGAGCGCCACTCCTACGAGCAGTACTTC
TRBJ2-3 TRBV30 - TRBD1 15 CAWDTGTASTDTQYF TGTGCCTGGGATACCGGGACAGCAAGCACAGATACGCAGTATTTT
TRBJ1-4 TRBV9 - TRBD1 15 CASSPWTGGREKLFF TGTGCCAGCAGCCCGTGGACAGGGGGACGTGAAAAACTGTTTTTT
TRBJ1-5 TRBV2 - - 11 CASSRDQPQHF TGTGCCAGCAGTAGAGATCAGCCCCAGCATTTT
TRBJ1-2 TRBV11-2 - TRBD1 14 CASSPYRGDYGYTF TGTGCCAGCAGCCCCTACAGGGGGGACTATGGCTACACCTTC
TRBJ2-7 TRBV12-5 few - 15 CASGPSPGTIEKQYF TGTGCTAGTGGTCCCTCTCCCGGGACAATAGAAAAGCAGTACTTC
TRBJ2-6 TRBV5-5 - - 16 CASSLVLLSGANVLTF TGTGCCAGCAGCTTGGTCCTCCTCTCTGGGGCCAACGTCCTGACTTTC
TRBJ1-3 TRBV19 - TRBD1 17 CASSILTGTRGGNTIYF TGTGCCAGTAGTATACTGACAGGGACTCGCGGTGGAAACACCATATATTTT
TRBJ2-7 TRBV4-1 - - 13 CASSQATENEQYF TGCGCCAGCAGCCAGGCGACAGAGAACGAGCAGTACTTC
TRBJ2-3 TRBV7-9 - TRBD1 15 CASSWTGSSTDTQYF TGTGCCAGCAGCTGGACAGGGAGTAGCACAGATACGCAGTATTTT
TRBJ1-2 TRBV5-1 few TRBD1 16 CASSLTTGTGQYGYTF TGCGCCAGCAGCCTTACTACCGGGACAGGGCAATATGGCTACACCTTC
TRBJ1-1 TRBV29-1 - TRBD1 14 CSVVQGAWNTEAFF TGCAGCGTAGTTCAGGGGGCTTGGAACACTGAAGCTTTCTTT
TRBJ1-2 TRBV7-9 few TRBD1 14 CASSLPRGPGGYTF TGTGCCAGCAGCTTACCCAGGGGGCCAGGTGGCTACACCTTC
TRBJ1-2 TRBV5-1 - - 15 CASSPEWGGSVGYTF TGCGCCAGCAGCCCGGAGTGGGGGGGCTCGGTTGGCTACACCTTC
TRBJ1-6 TRBV9 - - 15 CASSVEGVGFSPLHF TGTGCCAGCAGCGTAGAAGGGGTAGGGTTTTCACCCCTCCACTTT
TRBJ1-1 TRBV7-9 few - 15 CASSAQGMLNTEAFF TGTGCCAGCAGCGCTCAGGGGATGCTGAACACTGAAGCTTTCTTT
TRBJ2-6 TRBV11-3 - - 16 CASSFFIRSGANVLTF TGTGCCAGCAGCTTCTTTATCCGCTCTGGGGCCAACGTCCTGACTTTC
TRBJ2-7 TRBV30 - TRBD2 14 CAWTLTSGVNEQYF TGTGCCTGGACCCTGACTAGCGGGGTCAACGAGCAGTACTTC
TRBJ1-6 TRBV7-9 - - 16 CASSLHLGGGNSPLHF TGTGCCAGCAGCTTACATCTTGGGGGGGGTAATTCACCCCTCCACTTT
TRBJ2-3 TRBV1 - - 14 CTSSQIAVTDTQYF TGCACCAGCAGCCAGATAGCGGTGACAGATACGCAGTATTTT
TRBJ2-1 TRBV4-3 few TRBD1 16 CASSQVGGSGYNEQFF TGCGCCAGCAGCCAAGTAGGGGGCAGTGGATACAATGAGCAGTTCTTC
TRBJ1-2 TRBV7-9 few - 13 CASSSQVRSGYTF TGTGCCAGCAGCTCACAGGTCCGGTCTGGCTACACCTTC
TRBJ1-1 TRBV23-1 few TRBD1 15 CASSLTNRGPTEAFF TGCGCCAGCAGCCTGACCAACAGGGGACCCACTGAAGCTTTCTTT
TRBJ1-4 TRBV2 - - 15 CASYGRGGEGEKLFF TGTGCCAGCTATGGCCGCGGGGGGGAAGGTGAAAAACTGTTTTTT
TRBJ1-4 TRBV5-1 few TRBD1 13 CASSWTGGEKLFF TGCGCCAGCAGCTGGACAGGAGGTGAAAAACTGTTTTTT
TRBJ2-5 TRBV30 few - 15 CAWSANGRAEETQYF TGTGCCTGGAGTGCTAACGGGAGAGCAGAAGAGACCCAGTACTTC
TRBJ2-1 TRBV28 - - 14 CASTPGRGYNEQFF TGTGCCAGCACCCCGGGGCGGGGCTACAATGAGCAGTTCTTC
TRBJ2-3 TRBV6-6 few TRBD1 13 CASRSGQGDTQYF TGTGCCAGCAGATCCGGACAGGGAGATACGCAGTATTTT
TRBJ1-5 TRBV4-2 - - 13 CASSQEGGQPQHF TGTGCCAGCAGCCAAGAAGGGGGTCAGCCCCAGCATTTT
TRBJ2-1 TRBV9 few - 12 CASSGAYNEQFF TGTGCCAGCAGCGGGGCTTACAATGAGCAGTTCTTC
TRBJ1-6 TRBV9 few TRBD1 16 CASSVAQTGGNSPLHF TGTGCCAGCAGCGTAGCCCAGACAGGGGGTAATTCACCCCTCCACTTT